Listed below are T cell receptor beta chains from one sample, sequenced in a study of Graves' ophthalmopathy and Graves' hyperthyroidism. Via MiXCR, TCRdb re-called the multiplex PCR reads, giving one row per CDR3 protein. This table has fewer than 350,000 distinct CDR3 sequences, about a sixth appearing once. The sequenced sample was peripheral blood. These receptors came from an adult man with Graves' ophthalmopathy. Each CDR3 is given with its conserved first and last residue. The order of the fields is V gene, J gene, CDR3 protein.

V: TRBV6-5
J: TRBJ2-7
CDR3: CASKTTGKSFYEQYF

V: TRBV3-1
J: TRBJ2-7
CDR3: CASSQEPGVGYEQYF

V: TRBV18
J: TRBJ1-5
CDR3: CASSQGQGVIYNQPQHF

V: TRBV7-9
J: TRBJ2-5
CDR3: CASSLVFGETQYF

V: TRBV29-1
J: TRBJ1-1
CDR3: CSGMEGNTEAFF

V: TRBV6-5
J: TRBJ2-3
CDR3: CASSYAPGSDTQYF

V: TRBV20-1
J: TRBJ2-5
CDR3: CSAGQIQETQYF

V: TRBV28
J: TRBJ1-1
CDR3: CASSRQRRTEAFF

V: TRBV6-1
J: TRBJ1-5
CDR3: CASSGSRQGNQPQHF

V: TRBV6-6
J: TRBJ2-5
CDR3: CASSYSNAAKETQYF

V: TRBV20-1
J: TRBJ2-5
CDR3: CSASVSGQETQYF

V: TRBV19
J: TRBJ1-1
CDR3: CASRDPGGVDTEAFF

V: TRBV4-2
J: TRBJ1-2
CDR3: CASSQDPRGAIGYTF

V: TRBV19
J: TRBJ1-2
CDR3: CASSTPTGNYGYTF

V: TRBV20-1
J: TRBJ2-5
CDR3: CSARLAGWETQYF

V: TRBV12-3/TRBV12-4
J: TRBJ1-5
CDR3: CASRGQGAHQPQHF

V: TRBV10-2
J: TRBJ2-7
CDR3: CASSEPGQFNEQYF

V: TRBV6-5
J: TRBJ1-1
CDR3: CASRPLNTEAFF

V: TRBV10-3
J: TRBJ1-5
CDR3: CAITQDPSNQPQHF

V: TRBV15
J: TRBJ2-5
CDR3: CATSRGQLETQYF

V: TRBV12-3/TRBV12-4
J: TRBJ1-5
CDR3: CVSSPTGGHQPQHF

V: TRBV6-1
J: TRBJ2-7
CDR3: CASNEGIGQYF

V: TRBV29-1
J: TRBJ1-2
CDR3: CSVEGGGTWGYTF

V: TRBV11-2
J: TRBJ2-7
CDR3: CASSPLAGGGGYEQYF

V: TRBV30
J: TRBJ2-5
CDR3: CAWSEVRAETQYF

V: TRBV5-1
J: TRBJ2-7
CDR3: CASSSGSPSDEQYF

V: TRBV24-1
J: TRBJ1-2
CDR3: CATSDSRTGNDGYTF

V: TRBV20-1
J: TRBJ2-7
CDR3: CSASILDGSYEQYF

V: TRBV5-6
J: TRBJ2-3
CDR3: CASSLVTGGGDTQYF

V: TRBV12-3/TRBV12-4
J: TRBJ2-5
CDR3: CASSFQGEETQYF

V: TRBV7-2
J: TRBJ1-5
CDR3: CASSPDSRNQPQHF

V: TRBV7-8
J: TRBJ1-2
CDR3: CASSLVTQAGSAVYGYSF

V: TRBV6-2/TRBV6-3
J: TRBJ1-5
CDR3: CASSKDGTASNQPQHF

V: TRBV9
J: TRBJ2-2
CDR3: CASSVNSAANTGELFF

V: TRBV5-1
J: TRBJ2-5
CDR3: CASSLRGQGETQYF

V: TRBV2
J: TRBJ2-5
CDR3: CASKPTLQETQYF

V: TRBV6-1
J: TRBJ2-7
CDR3: CASGQGARYEQYF

V: TRBV4-2
J: TRBJ1-1
CDR3: CAAANLGLAFF

V: TRBV6-2/TRBV6-3
J: TRBJ1-2
CDR3: CASSDRDGYTF

V: TRBV6-2/TRBV6-3
J: TRBJ1-5
CDR3: CASSYEVRTGLAQPQHF

V: TRBV6-5
J: TRBJ2-5
CDR3: CASSSTHSGTSGVRGTQYF

V: TRBV12-3/TRBV12-4
J: TRBJ1-1
CDR3: CASSGLLMNTEAFF

V: TRBV7-3
J: TRBJ1-2
CDR3: CASSQPRVVYGYTF

V: TRBV6-1
J: TRBJ2-7
CDR3: CASSERGGEQYF

V: TRBV11-3
J: TRBJ2-5
CDR3: CASSVGTERQETQYF

V: TRBV5-1
J: TRBJ1-6
CDR3: CASSLVPGVSGSPLHF

V: TRBV28
J: TRBJ1-4
CDR3: CASRPGYFEKLFF

V: TRBV3-1
J: TRBJ1-5
CDR3: CASSQDNRENQPQHF

V: TRBV6-1
J: TRBJ2-2
CDR3: CALQAGFTGELFF

V: TRBV6-1
J: TRBJ2-7
CDR3: CATAGQGTVEQYF

V: TRBV6-1
J: TRBJ2-5
CDR3: CASSSGTSGSQTQYF

V: TRBV11-2
J: TRBJ2-7
CDR3: CASSLGIEQYF